These T cell receptor beta chains were read from a single sample in a study of CD8+CD57+ T cells in acquired aplastic anemia. TCRdb re-derived calls from the reads in MiXCR, one entry per CDR3 protein. The sample has around 180,000 distinct CDR3 sequences, 64% seen once. Sequencing was done on a sample of sorted CD4+, CD8+, or CD8+CD57+ T cells (not recorded which) from PBMCs. The receptor set was obtained from a human donor with severe aplastic anemia or a healthy control (not recorded which). CDR3s include the opening cysteine and the closing phenylalanine or tryptophan. Each record gives: V gene, D gene, J gene, clone size, CDR3 protein, CDR3 DNA. A D gene is named only where the DNA matches it firmly. Clone size, where shown, is once, few, many, or a class for clones that have expanded.

V gene: TRBV20-1; D gene: -; J gene: TRBJ1-2; clone size: few; CDR3 protein: CSARELADYGYTF; CDR3 DNA: TGCAGTGCTAGAGAACTAGCGGACTATGGCTACACCTTC
V gene: TRBV29-1; D gene: -; J gene: TRBJ2-7; clone size: -; CDR3 protein: CSGGSSYEQYF; CDR3 DNA: TGCAGCGGGGGGTCCAGCTACGAGCAGTACTTC
V gene: TRBV20-1; D gene: -; J gene: TRBJ1-3; clone size: many; CDR3 protein: CSAMVLVTGGNTIYF; CDR3 DNA: TGCAGTGCTATGGTATTGGTGACAGGTGGAAACACCATATATTTT
V gene: TRBV25-1; D gene: -; J gene: TRBJ2-5; clone size: -; CDR3 protein: CASSEPTDRSWETQYF; CDR3 DNA: TGTGCCAGCAGTGAGCCGACTGATCGCTCATGGGAGACCCAGTACTTC
V gene: TRBV20-1; D gene: TRBD2; J gene: TRBJ2-7; clone size: few; CDR3 protein: CSARSLAGSSYEQYF; CDR3 DNA: TGCAGTGCTAGGTCGCTAGCGGGGAGCTCCTACGAGCAGTACTTC
V gene: TRBV12-3/TRBV12-4; D gene: -; J gene: TRBJ1-5; clone size: -; CDR3 protein: CASTPEGGQPQHF; CDR3 DNA: TGTGCCAGCACCCCCGAGGGAGGTCAGCCCCAGCATTTT
V gene: TRBV20-1; D gene: -; J gene: TRBJ2-5; clone size: -; CDR3 protein: CSAPGVDQETQYF; CDR3 DNA: TGCAGTGCGCCGGGAGTGGACCAAGAGACCCAGTACTTC
V gene: TRBV13; D gene: -; J gene: TRBJ1-2; clone size: -; CDR3 protein: CASSLGGGRGYTF; CDR3 DNA: TGTGCCAGCAGCTTGGGTGGGGGCCGTGGCTACACCTTC
V gene: TRBV7-2; D gene: -; J gene: TRBJ2-5; clone size: -; CDR3 protein: CASSALEQETQYF; CDR3 DNA: TGTGCCAGCAGCGCACTCGAACAAGAGACCCAGTACTTC
V gene: TRBV27; D gene: -; J gene: TRBJ2-1; clone size: -; CDR3 protein: CASTEVGTSNEQFF; CDR3 DNA: TGTGCCAGCACCGAAGTCGGGACGTCAAATGAGCAGTTCTTC
V gene: TRBV12-3/TRBV12-4; D gene: TRBD1; J gene: TRBJ2-1; clone size: -; CDR3 protein: CAGAGGQNSPYNEQFF; CDR3 DNA: TGTGCCGGCGCAGGGGGACAGAATAGCCCCTACAATGAGCAGTTCTTC
V gene: TRBV10-1; D gene: -; J gene: TRBJ1-3; clone size: -; CDR3 protein: CASIQTDSGNTIYF; CDR3 DNA: TGCGCCAGCATCCAGACGGACTCTGGAAACACCATATATTTT
V gene: TRBV5-6; D gene: -; J gene: TRBJ1-2; clone size: -; CDR3 protein: CASSLEGDNRHGYTF; CDR3 DNA: TGTGCCAGCAGCTTGGAAGGGGACAATCGCCATGGCTACACCTTC
V gene: TRBV12-5; D gene: TRBD1; J gene: TRBJ1-1; clone size: -; CDR3 protein: CASKADREWMGTEAFF; CDR3 DNA: TGTGCTAGTAAGGCGGACAGGGAATGGATGGGAACTGAAGCTTTCTTT
V gene: TRBV4-2; D gene: TRBD2; J gene: TRBJ2-7; clone size: -; CDR3 protein: CASSQDVLADQYF; CDR3 DNA: TGTGCCAGCAGCCAAGATGTACTAGCGGACCAGTACTTC
V gene: TRBV9; D gene: -; J gene: TRBJ1-2; clone size: once; CDR3 protein: CASSAEVAGDGYTF; CDR3 DNA: TGTGCCAGCAGCGCAGAAGTTGCCGGGGATGGCTACACCTTC
V gene: TRBV4-2; D gene: TRBD2; J gene: TRBJ2-2; clone size: many; CDR3 protein: CASSQVSGGGSTGELFF; CDR3 DNA: TGTGCCAGCAGCCAAGTATCGGGGGGTGGGAGCACCGGGGAGCTGTTTTTT
V gene: TRBV7-4; D gene: -; J gene: TRBJ1-5; clone size: -; CDR3 protein: CASSQAGDPSNQPQHF; CDR3 DNA: TGCGCCAGCAGCCAAGCCGGGGACCCTAGCAATCAGCCCCAGCATTTT
V gene: TRBV20-1; D gene: -; J gene: TRBJ2-7; clone size: few; CDR3 protein: CSAPGRSYEQYF; CDR3 DNA: TGCAGTGCCCCGGGACGGAGCTACGAGCAGTACTTC
V gene: TRBV6-9; D gene: TRBD2; J gene: TRBJ2-3; clone size: -; CDR3 protein: CASSVRGGGTDTQYF; CDR3 DNA: TGTGCCAGCAGTGTGCGGGGGGGCGGCACAGATACGCAGTATTTT
V gene: TRBV5-8; D gene: -; J gene: TRBJ1-2; clone size: many; CDR3 protein: CASSLAQGTGYTF; CDR3 DNA: TGTGCCAGCAGCTTGGCCCAGGGGACTGGCTACACCTTC
V gene: TRBV5-1; D gene: -; J gene: TRBJ2-7; clone size: -; CDR3 protein: CASSLAGDIYEQYF; CDR3 DNA: TGCGCCAGCAGCTTGGCCGGGGATATCTACGAGCAGTACTTC
V gene: TRBV10-1; D gene: TRBD1; J gene: TRBJ2-7; clone size: -; CDR3 protein: CASSDGTASYEQYF; CDR3 DNA: TGCGCCAGCAGTGATGGGACAGCTTCCTACGAGCAGTACTTC
V gene: TRBV20-1; D gene: -; J gene: TRBJ1-1; clone size: -; CDR3 protein: CSAPPPGEGDTEAFF; CDR3 DNA: TGCAGTGCCCCCCCCCCTGGAGAGGGAGACACTGAAGCTTTCTTT
V gene: TRBV7-9; D gene: TRBD2; J gene: TRBJ2-7; clone size: once; CDR3 protein: CASSFSSGGRSEQYF; CDR3 DNA: TGTGCCAGCAGCTTTTCGAGCGGGGGGCGCAGCGAGCAGTACTTC
V gene: TRBV12-5; D gene: -; J gene: TRBJ2-2; clone size: many; CDR3 protein: CASGPPIGELFF; CDR3 DNA: TGTGCTAGTGGCCCGCCGATCGGGGAGCTGTTTTTT
V gene: TRBV7-8; D gene: TRBD1; J gene: TRBJ2-5; clone size: once; CDR3 protein: CASSLVNRTGDQETQYF; CDR3 DNA: TGTGCCAGCAGCTTAGTCAACCGGACAGGGGACCAAGAGACCCAGTACTTC
V gene: TRBV24-1; D gene: TRBD1; J gene: TRBJ2-5; clone size: -; CDR3 protein: CATSDPGTGVETQYF; CDR3 DNA: TGTGCCACCAGTGACCCCGGGACAGGGGTCGAGACCCAGTACTTC
V gene: TRBV7-2; D gene: -; J gene: TRBJ2-1; clone size: -; CDR3 protein: CASSLADNEQFF; CDR3 DNA: TGTGCCAGCAGCTTAGCCGACAATGAGCAGTTCTTC
V gene: TRBV19; D gene: -; J gene: TRBJ2-1; clone size: once; CDR3 protein: CASSTRTAYNEQFF; CDR3 DNA: TGTGCCAGTAGTACCCGGACCGCCTACAATGAGCAGTTCTTC